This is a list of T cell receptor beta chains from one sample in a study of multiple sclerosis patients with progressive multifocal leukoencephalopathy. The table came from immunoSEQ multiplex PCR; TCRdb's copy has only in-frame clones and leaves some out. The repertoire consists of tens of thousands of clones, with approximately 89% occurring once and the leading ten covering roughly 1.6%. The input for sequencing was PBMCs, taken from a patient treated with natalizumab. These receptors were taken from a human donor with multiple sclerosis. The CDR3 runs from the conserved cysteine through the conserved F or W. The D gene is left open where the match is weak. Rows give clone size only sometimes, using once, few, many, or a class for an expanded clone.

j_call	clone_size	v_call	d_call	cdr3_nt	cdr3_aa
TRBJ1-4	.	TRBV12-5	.	TGTGCTAGTGGTTTCGGGACACCTACAACTAATGAAAAACTGTTTTTT	CASGFGTPTTNEKLFF
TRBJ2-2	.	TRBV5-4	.	TGTGCCAGCAGCTTGCTGGGGGGCACCGGGGAGCTGTTTTTT	CASSLLGGTGELFF
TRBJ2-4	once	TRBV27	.	TGTGCCAGCAGTTTAGGGATAAAAAACATTCAGTACTTC	CASSLGIKNIQYF
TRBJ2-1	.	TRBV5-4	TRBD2	TGTGCCAGCAGCCGGCTAGCGGGAGGGCTTGGAGAGCAGTTCTTC	CASSRLAGGLGEQFF
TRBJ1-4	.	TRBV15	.	TGTGCCACCAGCAGAGATGGTGGGGCAACTAATGAAAAACTGTTTTTT	CATSRDGGATNEKLFF
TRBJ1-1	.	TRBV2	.	TGTGCCAGCAGTGTTGGGAGGGACACTGAAGCTTTCTTT	CASSVGRDTEAFF
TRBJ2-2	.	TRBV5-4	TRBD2	TGTGCCAGCAGCTTCGGGTCGGCTAGCGGGGTTGCCGGGGAGCTGTTTTTT	CASSFGSASGVAGELFF
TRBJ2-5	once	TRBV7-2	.	TGTGCCAGCAGCTCCTCAGCCGGAGAGCAGTACTTC	CASSSSAGEQYF
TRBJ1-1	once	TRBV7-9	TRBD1	TGTGCCAGCAGCTCCCGGGACAGGAACACTGAAGCTTTCTTT	CASSSRDRNTEAFF
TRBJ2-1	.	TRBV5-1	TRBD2	TGCGCCAGCAGCTTGGGTGGGACTAGCAGGTATGAGCAGTTCTTC	CASSLGGTSRYEQFF
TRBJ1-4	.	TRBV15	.	TGTGCCACGAGAAAGGACAGCACTAATGAAAAACTGTTTTTT	CATRKDSTNEKLFF